This T cell receptor beta chain was captured by sequencing in a study of cytomegalovirus exposure and HLA in healthy donors. Broader study findings: Later work associated 17,000 or so TCR beta sequences with HLA alleles at 0.05 false discovery rate. It was only CMV serostatus that was available as immune exposure information. As was reported, the classifier diagnosed cytomegalovirus status with high specificity and sensitivity.

Only one count was recorded for this clone. The target antigen is unknown. 13 Jbeta primers and 60 Vbeta primers were used for the PCR. TCRdb's copy holds only in-frame clones and misses some; the assay was immunoSEQ multiplex PCR. The sample shows about 160,000 clones, 60% to 80% of them seen only once. The CDR3 spans 14 residues. Looked up from germline, CDR1 is SGHVS and CDR2 is FQNEAQ. V was shortened by 3 bases and J by 6 bases, with 13 bases between the two germline ends. The receptor was isolated from a man in his fifties or sixties in good health and CMV-seropositive. V is TRBV7-8 and J is TRBJ2-3; tentatively, D is TRBD1 (5 bases). The sample comprised PBMCs. The CDR3 bases are TGTGCCAGCAGCTTTAACCCCAAGGGGGATACGCAGTATTTT. This gives the protein CASSFNPKGDTQYF.